The 10 T cell receptor beta chains given below trace back to one sample, sequenced in a study of OX40 agonist ivuxolimab in advanced cancers. The repertoire was sequenced with immunoSEQ multiplex PCR; TCRdb's copy has only in-frame clones and lacks some. The table lists tens of thousands of clones, 85% to 95% of them singletons. The specimen comprised CD4+ or CD8+ T cells sorted from blood, sampled in a trial of the OX40 agonist ivuxolimab. These receptors originate from an adult with an advanced solid tumor such as melanoma, head and neck, liver or kidney cancer.

The chain employs TRBV19 and TRBJ2-3, with D hard to call. Trimming cost V 7 bases and J 3 bases, with 11 bases left between them. CDR3 length equals 13 residues. Germline CDR1 is LNHDA and CDR2 is SQIVND (reference sequence). CDR3 amino acids: CASNPESTDTQYF. The CDR3 region has the DNA TGTGCCAGTAATCCTGAATCGACAGATACGCAGTATTTT.

This sequence joins TRBV5-1 and TRBJ2-7; tentatively, D is TRBD2 (6 bases). Germline assignment: CDR1 SGHRS and CDR2 YFSETQ. This CDR3 spans 15 amino acids. Trimming removed 4 bases at V and 5 bases at J, with 19 bases between. The CDR3 loop reads CASSRGGGKGNEQYF. The DNA for the CDR3 is TGCGCCAGCAGCAGAGGTGGCGGGAAGGGTAACGAGCAGTACTTC. The full variable domain, completed using reference TRBV5-1 and TRBJ2-7, is KAGVTQTPRYLIKTRGQQVTLSCSPISGHRSVSWYQQTPGQGLQFLFEYFSETQRNKGNFPGRFSGRQFSNSRSEMNVSTLELGDSALYLCASSRGGGKGNEQYFGPGTRLTVT.

In its sample, this clone was seen once. V gene TRBV5-1 combines with J gene TRBJ1-5; D is possibly TRBD1 (5 bases). Per germline, CDR1 SGHRS and CDR2 YFSETQ. This CDR3 comprises 15 residues. V lost 0 bases and J 9 bases, leaving 16 bases between the germline ends. CDR3 DNA sequence: TGCGCCAGCAGCTTGGAGGGTACGGGGGTGGGGCCCCAGCATTTT. Protein sequence: CASSLEGTGVGPQHF.

The chain employs TRBV4-2 and TRBJ2-3, with D unclear. The CDR3 length is 14 residues. Germline lookup yields CDR1 LGHNA and CDR2 YNFKEQ. The V gene lost 0 bases and the J gene lost 6 bases, with 10 bases spanning the gap. The CDR3 region has the DNA TGTGCCAGCAGCCAAGAAATCCGGTGGGATACGCAGTATTTT. As protein: CASSQEIRWDTQYF.

This sequence joins TRBV11-3 and TRBJ2-1; 7 bases agree with TRBD2. Germline V gives CDR1 SGHNT, CDR2 YENEEA. V shed 4 bases, J shed 8 bases, and the junction held 11 bases outside the gene matches. The CDR3 sequence is 15 residues long. CDR3 bases: TGTGCCAGCAGCTCCAGCCAATTCGCGGGAGATGAGCAGTTCTTC. Translation: CASSSSQFAGDEQFF.

This chain joins TRBV19 and TRBJ2-2, with 8 bases matching TRBD2. The junction had 10 bases not matched to a gene; V was cut back by 3 bases and J by 7 bases. Looked up from germline, CDR1 is LNHDA and CDR2 is SQIVND (reference sequence). The CDR3 is 16 amino acids. CDR3 coding DNA: TGTGCCAGTAGTATCAGCCCGGGACTAGTCCACGGGGAGCTGTTTTTT. As protein: CASSISPGLVHGELFF.

This clone has more than one count but fewer than ten. This chain connects TRBV27 to TRBJ1-1, with 9 bases lining up with TRBD1. The CDR3 runs to 17 residues. Germline-derived CDR1 and CDR2 are MNHEY and SMNVEV (reference sequence). V lost 5 bases, J lost 0 bases, and 10 bases stayed unmatched. The chain's CDR3 is CASSTRDRASMNTEAFF. The CDR3 DNA is TGTGCCAGCAGTACACGGGACAGGGCTTCCATGAACACTGAAGCTTTCTTT.

V and J are TRBV7-2 and TRBJ2-3; D may match TRBD1 or TRBD2 (5 bases each). The CDR3 has 14 amino acids. V lost 5 bases, J lost 4 bases, and 13 bases lay in between. Germline V lookup: CDR1 SGHTA, CDR2 FQGNSA. In nucleotides, the CDR3 is TGTGCCAGCAGCCCCCCCCCGGGGCCAGATACGCAGTATTTT. The encoded protein is CASSPPPGPDTQYF.

The rearrangement uses TRBV2 and TRBJ1-3; D gene ambiguous. Trimming took off 6 bases at V and 11 bases at J, with 11 bases between the two ends. The CDR3 is 11 amino acids. Germline-derived CDR1 and CDR2 are SNHLY and FYNNEI. CDR3 sequence: CASSLGRPIYF. CDR3 nucleotides: TGTGCCAGCAGCCTTGGACGTCCCATATATTTT.

V and J are TRBV29-1 and TRBJ2-7, with unresolved D. The CDR3 covers 11 residues. V lost 6 bases to trimming and J lost 0 bases, with 6 bases between them. Germline CDR1 reads SQVTM; CDR2 reads ANQGSEA. CDR3 amino acids: CSVVSSYEQYF. The CDR3 nucleotides are TGCAGCGTGGTGAGCTCCTACGAGCAGTACTTC.